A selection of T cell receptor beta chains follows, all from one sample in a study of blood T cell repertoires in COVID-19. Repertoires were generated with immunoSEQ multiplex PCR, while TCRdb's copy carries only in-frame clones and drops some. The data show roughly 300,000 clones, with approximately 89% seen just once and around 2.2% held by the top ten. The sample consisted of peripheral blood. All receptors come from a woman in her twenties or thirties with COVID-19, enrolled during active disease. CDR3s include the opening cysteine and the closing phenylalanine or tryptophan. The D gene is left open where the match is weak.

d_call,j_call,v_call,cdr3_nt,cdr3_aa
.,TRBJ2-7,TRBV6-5,TGTGCCAGCAGCCCCGGAGGGCGCTCCTACGAGCAGTACTTC,CASSPGGRSYEQYF
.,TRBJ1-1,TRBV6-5,TGTGCCAGCAGTCTGGATGTGGGCGCTGAAGCTTTCTTT,CASSLDVGAEAFF
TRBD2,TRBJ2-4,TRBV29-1,TGCAGCGTTCAACCTCAGGGACTAGCGGGAGAAAAAGGAGCCAAAAACATTCAGTACTTC,CSVQPQGLAGEKGAKNIQYF
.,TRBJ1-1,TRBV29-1,TGCAGCACCCGGACAGAAAGGAACACTGAAGCTTTCTTT,CSTRTERNTEAFF
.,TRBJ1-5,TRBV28,TGTGCCAGCAGCCAGGCGCGCTTCCGGTCGGGGAACGTCAATCAGCCCCAGCATTTT,CASSQARFRSGNVNQPQHF
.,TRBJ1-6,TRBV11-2,TGTGCCAGCAGAATACAGGGATTTCGCAGTTCACCCCTCCACTTT,CASRIQGFRSSPLHF
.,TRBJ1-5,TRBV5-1,TGCGCCAGCAGCTTGCGGGGGGACAATCAGCCCCAGCATTTT,CASSLRGDNQPQHF
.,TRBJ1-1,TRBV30,TGTGCCTGGAGTGCTAGGGGGTTGAACACTGAAGCTTTCTTT,CAWSARGLNTEAFF
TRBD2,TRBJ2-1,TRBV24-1,TGTGCCACCAGTGACCCCGGGACTAGCATTCCCTATGAGCAGTTCTTC,CATSDPGTSIPYEQFF
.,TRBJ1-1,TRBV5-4,TGTGCCAGCAGCGGACAGCAGGGTTTAGGAACTGAAGCTTTCTTT,CASSGQQGLGTEAFF
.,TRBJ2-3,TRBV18,TGTGCCAGCTCACCACCATCCGTATCTGATACGCAGTATTTT,CASSPPSVSDTQYF
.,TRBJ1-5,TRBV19,TGTGCCAGTAGTATAGACAGGAGCAATCAGCCCCAGCATTTT,CASSIDRSNQPQHF
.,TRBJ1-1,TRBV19,TGTGCCAGTAGTATAGGGCCGGGGGGAGAAACTGAAGCTTTCTTT,CASSIGPGGETEAFF
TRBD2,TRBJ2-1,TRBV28,TGTGCCGGACGATCTAGCGGTGAAAACAATGAGCAGTTCTTC,CAGRSSGENNEQFF
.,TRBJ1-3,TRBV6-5,TGTGCCAGCACCCTCGACAGGGGAAACACCATATATTTT,CASTLDRGNTIYF
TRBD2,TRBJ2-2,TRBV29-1,TGCAGCGTTGAGGTACGACTAGCGGGACGGACCGGGGAGCTGTTTTTT,CSVEVRLAGRTGELFF
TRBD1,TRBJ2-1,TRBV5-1,TGCGCCAGCAGCTTGGAGGGACAGGGTCACGGCAATGAGCAGTTCTTC,CASSLEGQGHGNEQFF